This T cell receptor beta chain came from a study of T cell clones after liver transplantation. In the study overall: Immunosuppression withdrawal was tried within 2 years after liver transplantation in this trial. Three of the eight recipients were HCV-positive; the rest had non-autoimmune, non-viral transplant indications.

Sequencing used immunoSEQ multiplex PCR; TCRdb keeps in-frame clones, though not all of them. There are fewer than 65,000 clones in the sample; 60% to 80% occur only once, and around 8.9% lies in the top ten. Study-wide results and caveats: A significant post-transplant drop in circulating graft-donor-reactive CD4 TCRbeta sequences occurred in most of the 8 subjects. The donor-reactive repertoire was only partly measurable in two subjects, lacking donor cells.

On this clone: The antigen is not known.

The receptor's source is a human patient who received a liver transplant. Some T cells may be supplied by the graft donor. The material was CD4+ T cells from blood, obtained at the 22-month timepoint.

The CDR3 reads CASSPRQGNTEAFF. The DNA of the CDR3 is TGTGCCAGCTCACCCAGACAGGGAAACACTGAAGCTTTCTTT. The rearrangement links TRBV18 to TRBJ1-1; the match to TRBD1 covers 7 bases. The germline gives CDR1 KGHSH, CDR2 LQKENI. The CDR3 is made up of 14 amino acids. The J segment lost 2 bases and the V segment lost 3 bases, leaving 3 bases of the junction unmatched.